The TCR beta chain described here comes from a study of blood T cell repertoires in COVID-19. About the study: Collection of acute and convalescent COVID-19 samples took place in the United States, Italy and Spain. T cells, B-cell-depleted T cells, or PBMCs provided the cDNA or gDNA that served as material.

Germline loops: CDR1 SNHLY, CDR2 FYNNEI. V lost 6 bases, J lost 5 bases, and 13 bases lay in between. This CDR3 comprises 13 residues. This clone was seen once. Authors' analysis steps: Reference gene primer amplification gave estimated nucleated cell counts. Using immunoSEQ multiplex PCR, the repertoire was profiled, and TCRdb retains in-frame clones only, with some absent. That table is the source of V, J and clone size, and D and trimming were worked out from the DNA. The table shows around 250,000 clones, with about 88% occurring only once. V gene TRBV2 combines with J gene TRBJ1-1; a weak D match, TRBD1 (6 bases). The sequence came from a man between 18 and 29 years old with active or convalescent COVID-19. Sequences were obtained from peripheral blood. CDR3 DNA: TGTGCCAGCAGGGCAGGGGTAATAACTGAAGCTTTCTTT. As protein: CASRAGVITEAFF.